Following are 26 T cell receptor beta chains from one sample sequenced in a study of T cell repertoires in cytomegalovirus infection. In TCRdb, the reads were re-called with MiXCR into one record per CDR3 protein. Of about 830,000 distinct CDR3 sequences listed, over 25% are singletons. These receptors' antigens are unknown. The specimen comprised cultured CD8+ T cells from PBMCs, sampled from culture after CMV antigen stimulation. These receptors were obtained from a human donor in good health (CMV status not recorded). Some clones in this sample may be carry-over from other donors' samples.

The chain joins TRBV27 to TRBJ2-7, with 8 bases aligning to TRBD2. With 7 bases clipped from V and 6 bases from J, the junction kept 8 bases outside the gene matches. The CDR3 spans 13 residues. CDR1 is MNHEY and CDR2 is SMNVEV in the germline V gene (reference sequence). CDR3 in DNA: TGTGCCAGCAACTTTGACGGGGGGGGCGAGCAGTACTTC. Its translation: CASNFDGGGEQYF.

The sample holds a few counts of this clonotype. The junction and the germline gene differ at one end; a read error may be behind it. The V call is TRBV7-2, the J call TRBJ2-7; D possibly uses TRBD1 or TRBD2 (6 bases each). Germline V lookup: CDR1 SGHTA, CDR2 FQGNSA. CDR3 length: 15 amino acids. CDR3 loop: CASSPYGGLSDEQYF. Here the CDR3 DNA reads TGTGCCAGCAGCCCCTACGGGGGCCTCTCCGACGAGCAGTACTTC.

This clonotype turned up a few times. This chain joins TRBV5-4 and TRBJ2-7, with unresolved D. Germline CDR1 is SGHNT and CDR2 is YYREEE (reference sequence). Trimming left V 4 bases short and J 6 bases short, with 14 bases between. CDR3 size: 13 residues. Here the CDR3 reads CASSPRPSGEQYF. The CDR3 DNA reads TGTGCCAGCAGCCCCCGACCCTCCGGCGAGCAGTACTTC.

The rearrangement joins TRBV4-1 to TRBJ2-3; D might be TRBD2 (6 bases). V was trimmed by 6 bases and J by 8 bases, leaving 12 bases between them. Germline assignment: CDR1 MGHRA and CDR2 YSYEKL. This CDR3 comprises 12 residues. The CDR3 region has the DNA TGCGCCAGCAGTGCTCGGGGGTCTACGCAGTATTTT. Translation: CASSARGSTQYF.

This clonotype was counted between two and nine times. This rearrangement joins TRBV6-1 to TRBJ2-2, with 7 bases matching TRBD2. The CDR3 runs 15 residues. With 5 bases clipped from V and 1 base from J, the junction kept 4 bases outside the gene matches. Germline CDR1 MNHNS, CDR2 SASEGT. CDR3 region: CASSMVAGNTGELFF. CDR3 sequence (DNA): TGTGCCAGCAGTATGGTAGCGGGGAACACCGGGGAGCTGTTTTTT.

This clonotype was seen a handful of times. V usage is TRBV6-5 and J usage is TRBJ2-3, with D perhaps TRBD1 (5 bases). This CDR3 is 14 amino acids long. The V end lost 2 bases, the J end lost 0 bases, and 6 bases lay between the germline ends. Per germline, CDR1 MNHEY and CDR2 SVGAGI. CDR3 nucleotides: TGTGCCAGCAGTTACGGGGCTAGCACAGATACGCAGTATTTT. This encodes CASSYGASTDTQYF.

The rearrangement uses TRBV28 and TRBJ2-1, with a tentative D call TRBD1 (7 bases). This CDR3 has 16 residues. Trimming cost V 5 bases and J 6 bases, with 20 bases left between them. CDR1 MDHEN and CDR2 SYDVKM come from the germline V gene. The CDR3 is CASSDPTGKAGNEQFF. The CDR3 DNA reads TGTGCCAGCAGTGACCCGACAGGGAAAGCGGGCAATGAGCAGTTCTTC.

The V and J genes are TRBV9 and TRBJ1-1, with D unresolved. The V end lost 0 bases, the J end lost 6 bases, and 15 bases lay between the germline ends. This CDR3 contains 15 residues. Germline CDR1 and CDR2: SGDLS and YYNGEE. CDR3 nucleotide sequence: TGTGCCAGCAGCGTAGAGTGGGGAATAAGCCCTGAAGCTTTCTTT. It encodes CASSVEWGISPEAFF.

The V gene is TRBV7-6, the J gene TRBJ2-1, with 9 positions matching TRBD2. Germline V CDR1 and CDR2: SGHVS, FNYEAQ. The length of the CDR3 is 16 residues. The J segment lost 5 bases and the V segment lost 1 base, leaving 6 bases of the junction unmatched. DNA of the CDR3: TGTGCCAGCAGCTTAGAAGGCGGGGGGGTCCACAATGAGCAGTTCTTC. This sequence encodes CASSLEGGGVHNEQFF.

This clonotype was seen only once. The J gene is TRBJ2-7, the V gene TRBV11-2, with a tentative D call TRBD1 (6 bases). The CDR3 spans 18 residues. The germline V gene has CDR1 SGHAT and CDR2 FQNNGV. The V end was cut by 0 bases, the J end by 1 base, with 19 bases between. The CDR3 nucleotides are TGTGCCAGCAGCTTAGATCTATTGGCCGGGGACAAATCCTACGAGCAGTACTTC. Protein: CASSLDLLAGDKSYEQYF.

V gene TRBV10-3 combines with J gene TRBJ2-5, with 9 bases fitting TRBD1. Germline CDR1 reads ENHRY; CDR2 reads SYGVKD. V lost 7 bases, J lost 5 bases, and 8 bases stayed unmatched. CDR3 length equals 14 residues. The CDR3 sequence is CAIKVTGGPETQYF. The DNA for the CDR3 is TGTGCCATCAAGGTTACAGGGGGCCCGGAGACCCAGTACTTC.

The rearrangement joins TRBV20-1 to TRBJ1-6; perhaps TRBD1 as D (5 bases). The CDR3 is 14 residues long. Germline values: CDR1 DFQATT, CDR2 SNEGSKA (reference sequence). Trimming stripped 6 bases from V and 0 bases from J, with 9 bases between. The CDR3 spells CSAGTSSYNSPLHF. CDR3 bases: TGCAGTGCAGGGACGAGCTCCTATAATTCACCCCTCCACTTT.

The gene calls are TRBV18 and TRBJ2-5; D is undetermined. The germline V gene has CDR1 KGHSH and CDR2 LQKENI. The CDR3 runs to 13 residues. The germline V and J ends were trimmed by 3 bases and 5 bases, with 10 bases remaining between them. The CDR3 bases are TGTGCCAGCTCACCCTATGAGGCTGAGACCCAGTACTTC. Residues: CASSPYEAETQYF.

This sequence joins TRBV27 and TRBJ2-7; TRBD1 might be the D (7 bases). V lost 6 bases, J lost 6 bases, and 24 bases lay in between. The CDR3 loop spans 16 amino acids. Germline lookup yields CDR1 MNHEY and CDR2 SMNVEV (reference sequence). Here the CDR3 reads CASRPAGTGAWSEQYV. In DNA, the CDR3 is TGTGCCAGCAGACCCGCGGGAACAGGGGCTTGGAGCGAGCAGTACGTC.

This clonotype came up many times. The rearrangement uses TRBV7-2 and TRBJ2-1; D unclear. Trimming pared 8 bases from V and 7 bases from J, leaving 18 bases between. CDR1 and CDR2 (germline): SGHTA, FQGNSA. The CDR3 spans 14 residues. The DNA for the CDR3 is TGTGCCAGCCAAGAGGTGGCTAGATTAAATGAGCAGTTCTTC. This codes for CASQEVARLNEQFF.

This clonotype was observed a handful of times. A much larger clone differs by one base, so this may be a read error. This sequence joins TRBV6-1 and TRBJ1-1, with TRBD1 matching over 8 bases. The germline V gene has CDR1 MNHNS and CDR2 SASEGT. CDR3 length equals 13 residues. Germline trimming cut 7 bases from V and 4 bases from J; bases unmatched to any gene: 5. CDR3 region: CASISTGATEAFF. CDR3 sequence (DNA): TGTGCCAGCATTTCGACAGGGGCCACTGAAGCTTTCTTT.

This clonotype was detected only a few times. V gene TRBV9 combines with J gene TRBJ1-1; D may be TRBD1 (6 bases). V shed 0 bases and J shed 3 bases, with 21 bases lying between them. Per the germline V gene, CDR1 is SGDLS and CDR2 is YYNGEE. CDR3 size: 18 residues. CDR3 in DNA: TGTGCCAGCAGCGTAGAGGCTCTTTGGGGGGCGGGGGACACTGAAGCTTTCTTT. It translates to CASSVEALWGAGDTEAFF.

This chain connects TRBV25-1 to TRBJ2-7, with D perhaps being TRBD1 or TRBD2 (5 bases each). The germline V gene has CDR1 MGHDK and CDR2 SYGVNS. The V end was cut by 8 bases, the J end by 4 bases, with 12 bases between. The CDR3 extends over 12 amino acids. CDR3 DNA: TGTGCCAGCGCAGGGTCGGGATACGAGCAGTACGTC. Residues: CASAGSGYEQYV.

The rearrangement uses TRBV20-1 and TRBJ1-6; the D is unclear. The germline gives CDR1 DFQATT, CDR2 SNEGSKA (reference sequence). The ends were cut back, 5 bases at V and 0 bases at J, with 17 bases in the middle. The CDR3 is 17 amino acids. CDR3 in DNA: TGCAGTGCTCGGTCCCAGCCCAGGAGCTCCTATAATTCACCCCTCCACTTT. Translation: CSARSQPRSSYNSPLHF.

The chain joins TRBV7-6 to TRBJ2-7; D may match TRBD1 or TRBD2 (5 bases each). CDR3 length: 16 amino acids. The V end lost 0 bases, the J end lost 3 bases, and 15 bases lay between the germline ends. Germline-derived CDR1 and CDR2 are SGHVS and FNYEAQ. The CDR3 DNA sequence: TGTGCCAGCAGCTTAGCGACTACAGGAGGCCACTACGAGCAGTACTTC. The encoded protein is CASSLATTGGHYEQYF.

The chain has TRBV11-3 and TRBJ2-7, with D perhaps matching TRBD1 (7 bases). The CDR3 extends over 16 amino acids. CDR1 is SGHNT, CDR2 YENEEA, per germline. V shed 1 base and J shed 6 bases, with 19 bases lying between them. For the CDR3, the DNA is TGTGCCAGCAGCTTAGGGAGCAGGGGGGTTATTTCCGAGCAGTACTTC. Translating it yields CASSLGSRGVISEQYF. The whole variable domain, filled in from reference TRBV11-3 and TRBJ2-7, reads EAGVVQSPRYKIIEKKQPVAFWCNPISGHNTLYWYLQNLGQGPELLIRYENEEAVDDSQLPKDRFSAERLKGVDSTLKIQPAELGDSAVYLCASSLGSRGVISEQYFGPGTRLTVT.

This clonotype was counted a few times. This CDR3 is CASSQEASFPNEQFF. The CDR3 DNA reads TGTGCCAGCAGCCAAGAAGCGTCCTTTCCCAATGAGCAGTTCTTC. The V gene is TRBV14, the J gene TRBJ2-1; D is undetermined. Germline-derived CDR1 and CDR2 are SGHDN and FVKESK. V was pared by 0 bases and J by 6 bases, with 12 bases between. The CDR3 has 15 residues.

The V and J genes are TRBV7-4 and TRBJ1-2; no reliable D call. CDR3 size: 16 residues. Trimming stripped 1 base from V and 2 bases from J, with 14 bases between. CDR1 and CDR2 (germline): SGHVT, SQSDAQ. The CDR3 nucleotides read TGTGCCAGCAGCTTAGGTGACCGAGAGCTCAACTATGGCTACACCTTC. The encoded protein is CASSLGDRELNYGYTF.

The V call is TRBV6-2 or TRBV6-3, the J call TRBJ2-1; unclear D gene. This CDR3 has 11 amino acids. Germline V gene lookup returns CDR1 MNHEY and CDR2 SVGEGT. The V end was cut by 7 bases, the J end by 8 bases, with 9 bases between. The CDR3 region has the DNA TGTGCCAGCAACACGAACGATGAGCAGTTCTTC. Its protein is CASNTNDEQFF.

This clonotype was detected ten times or more. The chain has TRBV7-9 and TRBJ2-7, with D uncertain. Per the germline V gene, CDR1 is SEHNR and CDR2 is FQNEAQ (reference sequence). The CDR3 extends over 11 amino acids. Trimming shortened V by 5 bases and J by 3 bases, and 5 bases separated the two germline ends. The CDR3 sequence: CASSDHYEQYV. DNA of the CDR3: TGTGCCAGCAGCGACCACTACGAGCAGTACGTC.

J is TRBJ2-5 and V is TRBV28; D possibly uses TRBD1 or TRBD2 (6 bases each). The V gene's germline CDR1 is MDHEN and CDR2 SYDVKM. The CDR3 length is 13 residues. Trimming pared 2 bases from V and 9 bases from J, leaving 13 bases between. CDR3 in amino acids: CASSLRGRSAQYF. CDR3 bases: TGTGCCAGCAGTTTAAGGGGGAGGTCGGCCCAGTACTTC.